One and the same sample provided the 31 T cell receptor beta chains below, sequenced in a study of T cell responses to AZD1222 COVID-19 vaccine. Clones were sequenced by immunoSEQ multiplex PCR, and TCRdb holds only the in-frame ones, with some missing. The sample yields approximately 160,000 clones, about 90% seen once. The specimen comprised peripheral blood, sampled on day 0 of AZD1222 vaccination. The receptors originated from an adult in good health.

The genes are TRBV6-2 or TRBV6-3 and TRBJ2-3; D unresolved. The CDR3 has 14 amino acids. Trimming removed 2 bases at V and 2 bases at J, with 8 bases between. Germline CDR1 and CDR2: MNHEY and SVGEGT. This CDR3 reads CASSYVQYTDTQYF. Written as DNA, the CDR3 is TGTGCCAGCAGTTACGTCCAGTACACAGATACGCAGTATTTT.

V and J are TRBV7-2 and TRBJ2-3; D unclear. Germline V gene data show CDR1 as SGHTA and CDR2 as FQGNSA. Trimming removed 8 bases at V and 4 bases at J, with 16 bases between. This CDR3 has 14 amino acids. In DNA, the CDR3 is TGTGCCAGCTCGGCGGACCCAACCGCAGATACGCAGTATTTT. This translates into CASSADPTADTQYF.

This clone is labeled medium-sized. The chain is built from TRBV28 and TRBJ1-5, with D unclear. Germline V gene data show CDR1 as MDHEN and CDR2 as SYDVKM. The length of the CDR3 is 12 residues. V lost 3 bases and J 7 bases, leaving 7 bases between the germline ends. CDR3 coding DNA: TGTGCCAGCAGTTTCCCGGAGCAGCCCCAGCATTTT. Translated: CASSFPEQPQHF.

V usage is TRBV28 and J usage is TRBJ1-1, with D uncertain. V dropped 6 bases and J dropped 1 base, with 15 bases sitting between them. This CDR3 is built from 15 residues. Germline CDR1 is MDHEN and CDR2 is SYDVKM. As DNA, the CDR3 is TGTGCCAGCAGCCGGGTCGGGGAAACGAACACTGAAGCTTTCTTT. Its translation is CASSRVGETNTEAFF.

J is TRBJ2-1 and V is TRBV7-8; a weak D match, TRBD2 (5 bases). Germline V gene data show CDR1 as SGHVS and CDR2 as FQNEAQ. V lost 8 bases, J lost 0 bases, and 11 bases lay in between. The CDR3 sequence is 14 residues long. DNA for the CDR3: TGTGCCAGCTGCGCGGACTTCTCCTACAATGAGCAGTTCTTC. Protein sequence: CASCADFSYNEQFF.

The chain combines TRBV5-4 with TRBJ2-3, with D maybe TRBD2 (6 bases). V was cut by 4 bases and J by 7 bases, with 10 bases left in between. Germline V gene data show CDR1 as SGHNT and CDR2 as YYREEE (reference sequence). This CDR3 contains 12 residues. CDR3 sequence: CASSRDSYTQYF. The CDR3 nucleotides read TGTGCCAGCAGCAGGGACTCCTATACGCAGTATTTT.

The chain employs TRBV5-1 and TRBJ2-3; 10 bases line up with TRBD2. The CDR3 totals 16 residues. With 3 bases clipped from V and 6 bases from J, the junction kept 10 bases outside the gene matches. The germline V gene has CDR1 SGHRS and CDR2 YFSETQ. This chain's CDR3 is CASSYIAGGRTDTQYF. The CDR3 nucleotides read TGCGCCAGCAGCTACATAGCGGGAGGCCGAACTGATACGCAGTATTTT.

The chain carries TRBV6-5 and TRBJ1-1; D is unclear. This CDR3 is built from 12 residues. Germline V gene sequence: CDR1 MNHEY, CDR2 SVGAGI. Trimming took 4 bases from V and 7 from J, leaving 10 bases between them. CDR3 sequence: CASSSAWSEAFF. In DNA, the CDR3 is TGTGCCAGCAGTTCCGCCTGGAGTGAAGCTTTCTTT.

The rearrangement joins TRBV28 to TRBJ2-7; TRBD1 agrees at 12 bases. Germline trimming cut 5 bases from V and 1 base from J; bases unmatched to any gene: 3. In germline, CDR1 is MDHEN, CDR2 SYDVKM. CDR3 size: 15 residues. The CDR3 DNA reads as TGTGCCAGCAGTACGGGACAGGGGGCTTCCTACGAGCAGTACTTC. It codes for CASSTGQGASYEQYF.

V gene TRBV3-1 (or the pseudogene TRBV3-2) combines with J gene TRBJ2-5, with a weak D call TRBD1 (5 bases). The CDR3 is 16 amino acids. Trimming pared 2 bases from V and 5 bases from J, leaving 18 bases between. Per germline, CDR1 LGHDT and CDR2 YNNKEL (reference sequence). The chain's CDR3 is CASSQIGQDPQETQYF. Written as DNA, the CDR3 is TGTGCCAGCAGCCAAATTGGACAAGATCCCCAGGAGACCCAGTACTTC.

The V gene is TRBV19, the J gene TRBJ1-5, with D uncertain. The CDR3 consists of 15 residues. V was clipped by 1 base and J by 0 bases, with 7 bases between them. Germline V CDR1 and CDR2: LNHDA, SQIVND (reference sequence). The CDR3 sequence is CASSIVLPSNQPQHF. The CDR3, as DNA: TGTGCCAGTAGTATAGTTCTCCCTAGCAATCAGCCCCAGCATTTT.

The chain couples TRBV5-6 to TRBJ2-2, with a possible D match to TRBD1 (5 bases). CDR3 length: 16 amino acids. Germline loops: CDR1 SGHDT, CDR2 YYEEEE. With 0 bases removed from V and 2 bases from J, the gap between germline ends came to 11 bases. The CDR3 DNA follows: TGTGCCAGCAGCTTGGATCAGGGTACTAACACCGGGGAGCTGTTTTTT. Translated, it gives CASSLDQGTNTGELFF.

The chain recombines TRBV18 with TRBJ1-2, with 7 bases that match TRBD1. V lost 2 bases to trimming and J lost 6 bases; unmatched junction nucleotides: 12. This CDR3 region has 16 residues. Germline CDR1 is KGHSH and CDR2 is LQKENI. The CDR3 DNA reads as TGTGCCAGCTCACCAGGTTCGACAGGGAGATGGGATGGCTACACCTTC. Residues: CASSPGSTGRWDGYTF.

The chain employs TRBV14 and TRBJ2-2; D gene ambiguous. In germline, CDR1 is SGHDN, CDR2 FVKESK. V lost 4 bases, J lost 5 bases, and 8 bases lay in between. CDR3 length: 13 residues. CDR3 region: CASSPQTTGELFF. The CDR3 DNA reads as TGTGCCAGCAGCCCCCAGACGACCGGGGAGCTGTTTTTT.

This chain links TRBV18 with TRBJ1-1, with a tentative D call TRBD1 (6 bases). V lost 6 bases to trimming and J lost 4 bases, with 18 bases between them. Germline CDR1 KGHSH, CDR2 LQKENI. The CDR3 is 15 residues long. The CDR3 DNA sequence: TGTGCCAGCTCCTTCACCCAACAGGGCGGCACTGAAGCTTTCTTT. Amino acids: CASSFTQQGGTEAFF. The full variable domain, completed using reference TRBV18 and TRBJ1-1, is NAGVMQNPRHLVRRRGQEARLRCSPMKGHSHVYWYRQLPEEGLKFMVYLQKENIIDESGMPKERFSAEFPKEGPSILRIQQVVRGDSAAYFCASSFTQQGGTEAFFGQGTRLTVV.

The chain has TRBV21-1 and TRBJ1-2; TRBD1 is the table's D call and was not checked against the DNA. TRBV21-1 counts as a pseudogene. The CDR3 sequence is 15 residues long. CDR3 sequence: CASTTRDRVRYGYTF. CDR3 nucleotide sequence: TGTGCCAGCACTACCCGGGACAGGGTCCGCTATGGCTACACCTTC.

The chain combines TRBV28 with TRBJ2-2; 9 bases agree with TRBD1. Germline lookup yields CDR1 MDHEN and CDR2 SYDVKM. J lost 0 bases, V lost 7 bases, and 15 bases had no gene match. CDR3 length: 19 residues. DNA for the CDR3: TGTGCCAGCAAAGGGTTCGGGACAGGGCCACGTGCGAACACCGGGGAGCTGTTTTTT. Translating it yields CASKGFGTGPRANTGELFF. Using reference TRBV28 and TRBJ2-2 for the parts outside the CDR3, the full variable domain is DVKVTQSSRYLVKRTGEKVFLECVQDMDHENMFWYRQDPGLGLRLIYFSYDVKMKEKGDIPEGYSVSREKKERFSLILESASTNQTSMYLCASKGFGTGPRANTGELFFGEGSRLTVL.

This clone was seen once. This chain uses TRBV15 with TRBJ2-5, with 10 nucleotides matching TRBD2. J lost 4 bases, V lost 0 bases, and 8 bases had no gene match. Germline CDR1 is LNHNV and CDR2 is YYDKDF (reference sequence). There are 17 residues in the CDR3. The DNA for the CDR3 is TGTGCCACCAGCAGAGATCGGGCTAGCGGGAGTACAGAGACCCAGTACTTC. Its translation: CATSRDRASGSTETQYF.

V and J are TRBV23-1 and TRBJ2-3; 9 bases match TRBD1. TRBV23-1 is sorted into the ORF group, with uncertain function. V gave up 0 bases and J gave up 2 bases; unmatched junction bases: 9. The CDR3 runs 18 residues. The DNA of the CDR3 is TGCGCCAGCAGTCAATCGGGGGGACAGGGACTCTTCACAGATACGCAGTATTTT. This sequence encodes CASSQSGGQGLFTDTQYF.

The count of this clone is one. CDR3 residues: CASTPLGLTQPQHF. In DNA form, the CDR3 reads TGTGCCAGCACCCCCCTGGGATTGACTCAGCCCCAGCATTTT. The chain carries TRBV28 and TRBJ1-5; D uncertain. CDR1 is MDHEN and CDR2 is SYDVKM in the germline V gene. This CDR3 has 14 amino acids. Trimming removed 7 bases from V and 6 bases from J, with 16 bases in between.

The chain employs TRBV11-3 and TRBJ2-1, with 12 bases matching TRBD2. The V gene end was trimmed by 5 bases and the J gene end by 6 bases; junction bases not matched to a gene: 8. Germline assignment: CDR1 SGHNT and CDR2 YENEEA. The CDR3 is 16 residues long. The CDR3 region has the DNA TGTGCCAGCAGCCCCCAGACTAGCGGGAGAGGCAATGAGCAGTTCTTC. Its protein is CASSPQTSGRGNEQFF.

This chain connects TRBV6-5 to TRBJ2-5, with a tentative D call TRBD1 (6 bases). The CDR3 contains 15 residues. CDR1 MNHEY and CDR2 SVGAGI come from the germline V gene. V was pared by 3 bases and J by 5 bases, with 16 bases between. The CDR3 coding sequence is TGTGCCAGCAGTTATCAGACAGGCCTGGGGGAGACCCAGTACTTC. Encoded protein: CASSYQTGLGETQYF.

The chain employs TRBV28 and TRBJ2-2; no firm D call. V was pared by 6 bases and J by 7 bases, with 9 bases between. The CDR3 is 12 amino acids. The germline CDR1 and CDR2 sequences are MDHEN and SYDVKM. As DNA, the CDR3 is TGTGCCAGCAGCCCCCGACTCGGGGAGCTGTTTTTT. Amino acid sequence: CASSPRLGELFF.

This clone was seen only once. V and J are TRBV6-5 and TRBJ1-4; D gene unclear. V lost 6 bases, J lost 8 bases, and 7 bases lay in between. The V gene's germline CDR1 is MNHEY and CDR2 SVGAGI. The CDR3 is 11 residues long. The CDR3 bases are TGTGCCAGCAGGCTTGGGGAAAAACTGTTTTTT. Translation: CASRLGEKLFF.

This clone occurred a few times. The V and J genes are TRBV21-1 and TRBJ2-7; the table assigns TRBD2, which was not confirmed against the DNA. TRBV21-1 is labeled a pseudogene. CDR3 length: 13 residues. The CDR3 loop reads CASTSLEEPWQYF. The CDR3, as DNA: TGTGCCAGCACCTCTCTAGAAGAGCCTTGGCAGTACTTC.

The V call is TRBV28, the J call TRBJ1-6; D not certain. Trimming left V 5 bases short and J 4 bases short, with 18 bases between. The germline CDR1 and CDR2 sequences are MDHEN and SYDVKM. This CDR3 is built from 17 residues. This chain's CDR3 is CASSPAPSSKYNSPLHF. The CDR3 DNA reads as TGTGCCAGCAGTCCTGCACCGTCCTCGAAGTATAATTCACCCCTCCACTTT.

The rearrangement joins TRBV10-3 to TRBJ1-1; D is undetermined. The CDR3 covers 13 residues. Germline CDR1 reads ENHRY; CDR2 reads SYGVKD. V was cut by 9 bases and J by 6 bases, with 17 bases left in between. CDR3 sequence: CAIRVTLVAEAFF. The CDR3 bases are TGTGCCATAAGGGTGACTTTAGTCGCTGAAGCTTTCTTT.

The chain is built from TRBV27 and TRBJ2-1, with 13 bases aligning to TRBD2. The CDR3 runs to 18 residues. Trimming cost V 3 bases and J 5 bases; bases outside gene matches: 10. Germline CDR1 reads MNHEY; CDR2 reads SMNVEV (reference sequence). The CDR3 here is CASSFTEPGTSGDNEQFF. CDR3 coding DNA: TGTGCCAGCAGTTTCACGGAACCCGGGACTAGCGGGGACAATGAGCAGTTCTTC.

The chain combines TRBV19 with TRBJ1-1; a weak D match, TRBD1 (6 bases). The V gene's germline CDR1 is LNHDA and CDR2 SQIVND (reference sequence). The CDR3 is 15 amino acids. V lost 2 bases to trimming and J lost 4 bases, with 14 bases between them. The CDR3 bases are TGTGCCAGTAGTATATATGGCGGGGGCGGCACTGAAGCTTTCTTT. Protein: CASSIYGGGGTEAFF.

The chain joins TRBV7-2 to TRBJ2-7; 12 bases are a match to TRBD2. The V segment lost 5 bases and the J segment 0 bases; nucleotides outside the gene matches: 5. Germline V lookup: CDR1 SGHTA, CDR2 FQGNSA. The CDR3 is 16 residues long. In nucleotides, the CDR3 is TGTGCCAGCAGCCTGGGGACTAGCGGGTACTCCTACGAGCAGTACTTC. It codes for CASSLGTSGYSYEQYF.

The J gene is TRBJ2-3, the V gene TRBV5-8; possible D gene TRBD2, 5 bases. V lost 1 base and J lost 4, with 7 bases in between. CDR1 and CDR2 (germline): SGHTS, YDEGEE. The CDR3 extends over 13 amino acids. The CDR3 is CASSLMGADTQYF. In DNA form, the CDR3 reads TGTGCCAGCAGCTTGATGGGAGCAGATACGCAGTATTTT.